This T cell receptor beta chain was captured by sequencing in a study of regulatory T cells in long-lasting Graves disease. Overall study: Graves' patients, diagnosed recently, had received antithyroid drugs under 3 months.

CDR1 and CDR2 (germline): LNHNV, YYDKDF (reference sequence). Trimming removed 5 bases at V and 0 bases at J, with 7 bases between. CDR3 length: 13 amino acids. This sample's time point: newly diagnosed GD, antithyroid drugs for less than 3 months. Preparation of the TCR library used RNA extracted from PBMCs. Graves' disease diagnoses followed American Thyroid Association guidelines. Building the TCR beta libraries relied on iRepertoire HTBI primers, and CDR3 regions underwent Arm-PCR. TCRdb reprocessed the multiplex PCR reads via MiXCR and lists one record per CDR3 protein. Of approximately 350,000 distinct CDR3 sequences in the sample, roughly a sixth are singletons; the top ten hold about 27%. These data were likewise used in another study, on T cells in Graves' hyperthyroidism and ophthalmopathy. This second study says: The TCR CDR3 was amplified in a first-round RT-PCR using the HTBI primer set.

This TCR was sampled from a man aged 35-49 years with Graves disease. This rearrangement joins TRBV15 to TRBJ1-1; no reliable D call. This sample comprised peripheral blood mononuclear cells (PBMCs), obtained at new diagnosis, from a patient treated with antithyroid drugs. This CDR3 is CATSPGVNTEAFF. Here the CDR3 DNA reads TGTGCCACCAGCCCGGGCGTGAACACTGAAGCTTTCTTT.